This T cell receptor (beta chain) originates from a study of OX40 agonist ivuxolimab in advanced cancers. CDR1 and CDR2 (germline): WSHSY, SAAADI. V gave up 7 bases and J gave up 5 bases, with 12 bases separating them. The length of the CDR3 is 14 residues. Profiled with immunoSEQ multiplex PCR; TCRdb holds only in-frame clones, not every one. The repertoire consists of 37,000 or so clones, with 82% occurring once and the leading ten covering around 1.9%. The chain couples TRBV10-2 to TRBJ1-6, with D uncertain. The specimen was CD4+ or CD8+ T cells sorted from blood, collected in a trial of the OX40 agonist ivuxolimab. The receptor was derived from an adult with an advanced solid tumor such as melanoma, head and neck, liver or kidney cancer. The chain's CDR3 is CASTPGTNNSPLHF. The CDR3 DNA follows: TGCGCCAGCACCCCCGGCACCAATAATTCACCCCTCCACTTT.